The 27 T cell receptor beta chains listed next were all sequenced from one sample in a study of CD8 T cells in Susac syndrome. It was with random hexamers that about 0.45 to 1 ug RNA was reverse transcribed. TCRdb passed the immunoSEQ multiplex PCR reads through MiXCR, listing each CDR3 protein once. The sample yields about 180,000 distinct CDR3 sequences, about 93% seen once. Sequencing was done on a sample of CD4+ T cells from PBMCs. These receptors were obtained from a human donor with multiple sclerosis.

The sample holds one count of this clonotype. The rearrangement joins TRBV21-1 to TRBJ1-1; the tabulated D call, TRBD1, remains unverified against the DNA. TRBV21-1 is a pseudogene locus. The CDR3 is 14 residues long. In DNA form, the CDR3 reads TGTGCCAGCAGCAGGAGGGGGCAAGACACTGAAGCTTTCTTT. It yields the protein CASSRRGQDTEAFF.

This clonotype turned up a few times. The chain links TRBV7-9 to TRBJ2-3; D is ambiguous. Trimming removed 5 bases from V and 3 bases from J, with 0 bases in between. The CDR3 runs to 10 residues. In germline, CDR1 is SEHNR, CDR2 FQNEAQ (reference sequence). In nucleotides, the CDR3 is TGTGCCAGCAGCACAGATACGCAGTATTTT. Translated: CASSTDTQYF.

V is TRBV18 and J is TRBJ2-7, with TRBD1 matching 9 bases. Germline CDR1 is KGHSH and CDR2 is LQKENI. Losses at the gene ends were 0 bases for V and 6 bases for J; bases not matched to a gene: 6. This CDR3 is built from 15 residues. The CDR3 sequence is CASSPPGQGYAEQYF. The CDR3, as DNA: TGTGCCAGCTCACCACCGGGACAGGGTTATGCCGAGCAGTACTTC.

This chain joins TRBV20-1 and TRBJ2-1; 7 bases agree with TRBD2. From germline, CDR1 is DFQATT and CDR2 SNEGSKA (reference sequence). This CDR3 contains 15 residues. Trimming at V came to 5 bases and at J to 2 bases, leaving 9 bases not matched to a gene. CDR3 in DNA: TGCAGTGCTCCAATAGCGGGCCTCCCCTACAATGAGCAGTTCTTC. Amino acid sequence: CSAPIAGLPYNEQFF.

The chain links TRBV6-6 to TRBJ2-6; TRBD1 aligns across 8 bases. Germline CDR1 reads MNHNY; CDR2 reads SVGAGI (reference sequence). The CDR3 is 16 amino acids. With V trimmed by 1 base and J by 4 bases, 3 bases remained unmatched. CDR3 region: CASSYWTGYGANVLTF. DNA for the CDR3: TGTGCCAGCAGTTACTGGACAGGGTACGGGGCCAACGTCCTGACTTTC.

The rearrangement uses TRBV2 and TRBJ2-3; either TRBD1 or TRBD2 may fit D (5 bases each). Germline CDR1 is SNHLY and CDR2 is FYNNEI. V dropped 6 bases and J dropped 6 bases, with 16 bases sitting between them. This CDR3 contains 14 residues. DNA for the CDR3: TGTGCCAGCAGCCCCAGGGCATGGGGGGATACGCAGTATTTT. It encodes CASSPRAWGDTQYF.

The sample holds a few counts of this clonotype. The chain is built from TRBV18 and TRBJ1-2; tentatively, D is TRBD1 (5 bases). Germline V gives CDR1 KGHSH, CDR2 LQKENI. V gave up 3 bases and J gave up 4 bases, with 12 bases separating them. The CDR3 is 14 residues long. The CDR3 region is CASSPSTDSYGYTF. The CDR3 DNA is TGTGCCAGCTCACCGTCGACAGATTCCTATGGCTACACCTTC.

V and J are TRBV5-8 and TRBJ1-1, with D unresolved. V was clipped by 6 bases and J by 2 bases, with 11 bases between them. The germline V gene encodes CDR1 SGHTS and CDR2 YDEGEE. The CDR3 spans 13 residues. The CDR3 bases are TGTGCCAGCACGAGGAGGCAAAACACTGAAGCTTTCTTT. The encoded protein is CASTRRQNTEAFF.

The chain combines TRBV7-2 with TRBJ1-5; the D gene is possibly TRBD1 (5 bases). CDR1 and CDR2 from the germline V gene are SGHTA and FQGNSA. Trimming stripped 3 bases from V and 1 base from J, with 16 bases between. The CDR3 covers 17 residues. The CDR3: CASSFARDDVSNQPQHF. CDR3 coding DNA: TGTGCCAGCAGCTTCGCCAGGGATGATGTCAGCAATCAGCCCCAGCATTTT.

CDR3 in DNA: TGTGCCAGCAGTGAAGCGCTTTGGGGGAAGGAGGAAAAACTGTTTTTT. It specifies CASSEALWGKEEKLFF. The chain carries TRBV2 and TRBJ1-4, with a tentative D call TRBD1 (5 bases). CDR3 length equals 16 residues. Per the germline V gene, CDR1 is SNHLY and CDR2 is FYNNEI. V gave up 0 bases and J gave up 8 bases, with 16 bases separating them.

V is TRBV2 and J is TRBJ1-4; 7 bases fit TRBD1. Trimming cost V 7 bases and J 6 bases; bases outside gene matches: 8. The CDR3 is 14 amino acids. CDR1 and CDR2 from the germline V gene are SNHLY and FYNNEI. CDR3 sequence: CASTGRQGDEKLFF. CDR3 coding DNA: TGTGCCAGCACCGGTAGACAGGGAGATGAAAAACTGTTTTTT.

V gene TRBV30 combines with J gene TRBJ1-2; D is ambiguous. The CDR3 has 14 residues. V lost 5 bases, J lost 4 bases, and 17 bases lay in between. Germline V gene sequence: CDR1 GTSNPN, CDR2 SVGIG (reference sequence). The CDR3 nucleotides are TGTGCCTGGGGGCCCCAGAGCGTCTCCTATGGCTACACCTTC. Translated: CAWGPQSVSYGYTF. Combining the CDR3 with reference TRBV30 and TRBJ1-2 gives the whole variable domain SQTIHQWPATLVQPVGSPLSLECTVEGTSNPNLYWYRQAAGRGLQLLFYSVGIGQISSEVPQNLSASRPQDRQFILSSKKLLLSDSGFYLCAWGPQSVSYGYTFGSGTRLTVV.

This clonotype has only a few counts. The chain has TRBV28 and TRBJ2-7; a weak D match, TRBD2 (5 bases). The CDR3 contains 12 residues. Germline V gene sequence: CDR1 MDHEN, CDR2 SYDVKM. Trimming cost V 7 bases and J 4 bases, with 11 bases left between them. The CDR3 loop reads CASNPGRYEQYF. The CDR3 DNA is TGTGCCAGCAATCCGGGAAGGTACGAGCAGTACTTC.

CDR3 region: CASSRSGTGELFF. As DNA, the CDR3 is TGTGCCAGCAGCCGGAGCGGGACCGGGGAGCTGTTTTTT. The V call is TRBV28, the J call TRBJ2-2, with a possible D match to TRBD2 (6 bases). The CDR3 runs to 13 residues. The germline V gene has CDR1 MDHEN and CDR2 SYDVKM. The germline V and J ends were trimmed by 6 bases and 5 bases, with 10 bases remaining between them. The whole variable domain, remainder taken from reference TRBV28 and TRBJ2-2, is DVKVTQSSRYLVKRTGEKVFLECVQDMDHENMFWYRQDPGLGLRLIYFSYDVKMKEKGDIPEGYSVSREKKERFSLILESASTNQTSMYLCASSRSGTGELFFGEGSRLTVL.

The chain employs TRBV30 and TRBJ2-7, with 9 bases aligning to TRBD1. This CDR3 has 16 residues. Germline-derived CDR1 and CDR2 are GTSNPN and SVGIG (reference sequence). V lost 0 bases to trimming and J lost 2 bases; unmatched junction nucleotides: 8. This CDR3 reads CAWSVPGQGLTYEQYF. CDR3 DNA: TGTGCCTGGAGTGTACCGGGACAGGGTCTGACCTACGAGCAGTACTTC. Based on the CDR3 plus reference TRBV30 and TRBJ2-7, the full variable domain is SQTIHQWPATLVQPVGSPLSLECTVEGTSNPNLYWYRQAAGRGLQLLFYSVGIGQISSEVPQNLSASRPQDRQFILSSKKLLLSDSGFYLCAWSVPGQGLTYEQYFGPGTRLTVT.

The gene calls are TRBV5-1 and TRBJ2-7; either TRBD1 or TRBD2 may supply D (6 bases each). This CDR3 region has 12 residues. Trimming left V 6 bases short and J 2 bases short, with 9 bases between. CDR1 is SGHRS, CDR2 YFSETQ, per germline. This CDR3 reads CASKRGAYEQYF. The CDR3, as DNA: TGCGCCAGCAAAAGGGGGGCCTACGAGCAGTACTTC.

The genes are TRBV5-1 and TRBJ1-1; D is ambiguous. The germline gives CDR1 SGHRS, CDR2 YFSETQ. This CDR3 is 14 amino acids long. Trimming shortened V by 1 base and J by 6 bases, and 13 bases separated the two germline ends. CDR3 protein: CASSLFQSSAEAFF. Here the CDR3 DNA reads TGCGCCAGCAGCTTGTTTCAGTCATCCGCTGAAGCTTTCTTT.

The V and J genes are TRBV5-1 and TRBJ2-1, with TRBD1 as a possible D gene (6 bases). This CDR3 comprises 15 residues. CDR1 is SGHRS and CDR2 is YFSETQ in the germline V gene. Trimming removed 2 bases from V and 3 bases from J, with 12 bases in between. CDR3 in amino acids: CASSFITGHYNEQFF. CDR3 sequence (DNA): TGCGCCAGCAGCTTCATAACGGGACACTACAATGAGCAGTTCTTC.

To note about this clonotype: A read error may account for a junction end that differs from germline. This sequence joins TRBV12-3 or TRBV12-4 and TRBJ2-7; maybe TRBD2 (5 bases). This CDR3 is 14 amino acids long. CDR3 in amino acids: CASTLEGWVGEQYF. The CDR3 nucleotides read TGTGCCAGCACTTTAGAGGGTTGGGTGGGCGAGCAGTACTTC.

The V and J genes are TRBV4-3 and TRBJ1-1; 9 bases line up with TRBD1. The CDR3 totals 15 residues. V shed 3 bases and J 3 bases; nucleotides not matched to a gene: 5. Looked up from germline, CDR1 is LGHNA and CDR2 is YSLEER. Here the CDR3 reads CASSQQQGADTEAFF. DNA for the CDR3: TGCGCCAGCAGCCAGCAACAGGGGGCGGACACTGAAGCTTTCTTT.

This chain uses TRBV12-3 or TRBV12-4 with TRBJ2-1; D unresolved. This CDR3 is built from 12 residues. Trimming shortened V by 0 bases and J by 3 bases, and 0 bases separated the two germline ends. CDR3 residues: CASSLAYNEQFF. The CDR3, as DNA: TGTGCCAGCAGTTTAGCCTACAATGAGCAGTTCTTC.

The chain recombines TRBV6-5 with TRBJ2-1, with 12 bases identical to TRBD2. V shed 10 bases and J 1 base; nucleotides not matched to a gene: 2. This CDR3 has 14 amino acids. Germline V lookup: CDR1 MNHEY, CDR2 SVGAGI. CDR3 amino acids: CATGTSGSYNEQFF. CDR3 DNA: TGTGCCACTGGGACTAGCGGGTCCTACAATGAGCAGTTCTTC.

V is TRBV11-1 and J is TRBJ2-2, with a weak D call TRBD1 (5 bases). Trimming stripped 5 bases from V and 1 base from J, with 8 bases between. The CDR3 runs to 14 residues. The germline gives CDR1 SGHAT, CDR2 FQDESV (reference sequence). The CDR3 protein is CASSNGQNTGELFF. CDR3 nucleotides: TGTGCCAGCAGCAACGGACAGAACACCGGGGAGCTGTTTTTT.

The chain has TRBV5-1 and TRBJ1-1; TRBD1 is a possible D gene (5 bases). The CDR3 runs to 14 residues. Germline assignment: CDR1 SGHRS and CDR2 YFSETQ. V was cut by 1 base and J by 3 bases, with 10 bases left in between. For the CDR3, the DNA is TGCGCCAGCAGCTTGCTACTCAGGGACACTGAAGCTTTCTTT. This translates into CASSLLLRDTEAFF.

The sample holds a few counts of this clonotype. CDR3 sequence: CASSRQGNNYGYTF. CDR3 sequence (DNA): TGTGCCAGCAGCAGGCAGGGGAATAACTATGGCTACACCTTC. The chain is built from TRBV7-2 and TRBJ1-2, with D perhaps matching TRBD1 (6 bases). V was cut by 5 bases and J by 1 base, with 11 bases left in between. There are 14 residues in the CDR3. CDR1 SGHTA and CDR2 FQGNSA come from the germline V gene.

The chain combines TRBV20-1 with TRBJ2-7; TRBD2 might be the D (6 bases). V gave up 4 bases and J gave up 0 bases, with 10 bases separating them. The CDR3 is 13 residues long. Germline lookup yields CDR1 DFQATT and CDR2 SNEGSKA (reference sequence). The CDR3 nucleotides are TGCAGTGCTAACCGGGGGACCTCCTACGAGCAGTACTTC. This codes for CSANRGTSYEQYF.

V gene TRBV29-1 combines with J gene TRBJ1-2, with 11 bases lining up with TRBD1. In germline, CDR1 is SQVTM, CDR2 ANQGSEA. This CDR3 is built from 14 residues. With 6 bases clipped from V and 4 bases from J, the junction kept 7 bases outside the gene matches. CDR3 amino acids: CSVQRTGGTYGYTF. CDR3 DNA: TGCAGCGTCCAACGGACAGGGGGCACCTATGGCTACACCTTC. The variable domain in full, completed from reference TRBV29-1 and TRBJ1-2, reads SAVISQKPSRDICQRGTSLTIQCQVDSQVTMMFWYRQQPGQSLTLIATANQGSEATYESGFVIDKFPISRPNLTFSTLTVSNMSPEDSSIYLCSVQRTGGTYGYTFGSGTRLTVV.